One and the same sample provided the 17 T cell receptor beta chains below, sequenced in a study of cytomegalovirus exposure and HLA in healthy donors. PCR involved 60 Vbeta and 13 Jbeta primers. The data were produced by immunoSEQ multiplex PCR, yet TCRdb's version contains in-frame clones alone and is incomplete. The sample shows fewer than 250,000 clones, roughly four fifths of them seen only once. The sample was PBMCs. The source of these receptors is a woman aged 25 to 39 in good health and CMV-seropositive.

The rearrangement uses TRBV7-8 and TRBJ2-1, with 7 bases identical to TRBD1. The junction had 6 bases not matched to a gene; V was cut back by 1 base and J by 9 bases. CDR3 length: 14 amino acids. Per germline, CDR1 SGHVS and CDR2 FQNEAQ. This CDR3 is CASSLDRGSGEQFF. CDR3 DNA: TGTGCCAGCAGCTTAGACAGGGGTTCCGGTGAGCAGTTCTTC.

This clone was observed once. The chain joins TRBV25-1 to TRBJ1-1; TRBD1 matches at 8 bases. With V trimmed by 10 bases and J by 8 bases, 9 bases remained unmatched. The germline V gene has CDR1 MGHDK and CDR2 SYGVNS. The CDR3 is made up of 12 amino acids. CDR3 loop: CATPGRDREAFF. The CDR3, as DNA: TGTGCCACCCCGGGGAGGGACAGGGAAGCTTTCTTT.

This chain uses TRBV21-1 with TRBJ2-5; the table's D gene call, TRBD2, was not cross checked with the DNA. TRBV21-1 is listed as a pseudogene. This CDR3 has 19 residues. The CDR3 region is CASSKGFASGGAGEETQYF. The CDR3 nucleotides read TGTGCCAGCAGCAAAGGGTTCGCTAGCGGGGGGGCCGGGGAAGAGACCCAGTACTTC.

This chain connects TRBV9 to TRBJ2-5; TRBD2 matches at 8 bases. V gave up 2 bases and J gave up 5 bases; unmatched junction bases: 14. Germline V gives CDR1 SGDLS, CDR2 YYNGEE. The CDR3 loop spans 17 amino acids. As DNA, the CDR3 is TGTGCCAGCAGCGTGGGTGAAAGCGGGGGCGCGGGGGAGACCCAGTACTTC. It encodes CASSVGESGGAGETQYF.

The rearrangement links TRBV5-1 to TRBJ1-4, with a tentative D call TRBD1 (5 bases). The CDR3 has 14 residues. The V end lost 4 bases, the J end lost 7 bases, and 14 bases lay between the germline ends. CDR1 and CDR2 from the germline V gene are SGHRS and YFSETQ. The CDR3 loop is CASSATTGGEKLFF. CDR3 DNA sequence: TGCGCCAGCAGCGCTACAACCGGGGGTGAAAAACTGTTTTTT.

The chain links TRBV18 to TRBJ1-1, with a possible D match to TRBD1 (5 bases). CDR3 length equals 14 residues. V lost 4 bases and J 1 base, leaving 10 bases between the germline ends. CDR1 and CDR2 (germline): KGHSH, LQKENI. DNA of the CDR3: TGTGCCAGCTCACACGAAACAGGGAACACTGAAGCTTTCTTT. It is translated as CASSHETGNTEAFF.

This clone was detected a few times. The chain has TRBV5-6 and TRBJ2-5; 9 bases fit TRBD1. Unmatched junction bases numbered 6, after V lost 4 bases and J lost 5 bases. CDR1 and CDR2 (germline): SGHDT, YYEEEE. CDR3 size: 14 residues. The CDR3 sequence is CASSQQGAEETQYF. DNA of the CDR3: TGTGCCAGCAGCCAACAGGGGGCTGAGGAGACCCAGTACTTC.

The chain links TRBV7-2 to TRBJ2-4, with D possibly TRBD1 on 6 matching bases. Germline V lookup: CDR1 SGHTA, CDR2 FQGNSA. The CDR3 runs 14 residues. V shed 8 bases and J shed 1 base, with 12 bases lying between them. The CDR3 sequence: CASGIQGAKNIQYF. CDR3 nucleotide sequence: TGTGCCAGCGGGATACAGGGCGCCAAAAACATTCAGTACTTC.

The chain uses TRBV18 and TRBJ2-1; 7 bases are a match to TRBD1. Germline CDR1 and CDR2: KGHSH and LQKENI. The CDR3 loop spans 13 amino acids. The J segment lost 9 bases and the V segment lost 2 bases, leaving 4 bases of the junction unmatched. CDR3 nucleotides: TGTGCCAGCTCACCAGTGACAGGGAGTGAGCAGTTCTTC. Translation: CASSPVTGSEQFF.

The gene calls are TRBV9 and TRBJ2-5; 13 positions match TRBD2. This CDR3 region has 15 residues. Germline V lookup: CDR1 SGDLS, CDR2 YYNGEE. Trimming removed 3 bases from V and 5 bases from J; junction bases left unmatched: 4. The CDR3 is CASSATSGGVETQYF. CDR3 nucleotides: TGTGCCAGCAGCGCTACTAGCGGGGGGGTGGAGACCCAGTACTTC.

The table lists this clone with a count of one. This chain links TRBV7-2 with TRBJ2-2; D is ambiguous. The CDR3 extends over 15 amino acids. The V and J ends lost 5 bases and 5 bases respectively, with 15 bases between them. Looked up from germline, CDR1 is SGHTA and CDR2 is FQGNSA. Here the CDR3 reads CASSPIYLVTGELFF. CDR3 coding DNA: TGTGCCAGCAGCCCCATTTACTTGGTGACCGGGGAGCTGTTTTTT.

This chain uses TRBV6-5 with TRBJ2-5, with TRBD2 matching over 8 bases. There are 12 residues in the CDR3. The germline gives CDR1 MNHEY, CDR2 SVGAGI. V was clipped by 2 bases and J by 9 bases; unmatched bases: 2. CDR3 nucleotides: TGTGCCAGCAGTTACACCGGGGGGGCCCAGTACTTC. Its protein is CASSYTGGAQYF.

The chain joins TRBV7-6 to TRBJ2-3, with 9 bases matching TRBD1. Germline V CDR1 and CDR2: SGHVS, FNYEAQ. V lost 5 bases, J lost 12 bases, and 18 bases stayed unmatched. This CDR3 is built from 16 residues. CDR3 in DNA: TGTGCCAGCAGCCCAACGGGGACAGGGTTCGGCCCGGCCCAGTATTTT. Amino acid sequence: CASSPTGTGFGPAQYF.

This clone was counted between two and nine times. Written as DNA, the CDR3 is TGTGCCTGGAGTGCAGGGACAGGGGGTTACTATGGCTACACCTTC. The encoded protein is CAWSAGTGGYYGYTF. V usage is TRBV30 and J usage is TRBJ1-2; TRBD1 matches 11 bases. Germline V gives CDR1 GTSNPN, CDR2 SVGIG (reference sequence). J lost 3 bases, V lost 1 base, and 4 bases had no gene match. The CDR3 totals 15 residues.

CDR3 loop: CASSRGSVGSYEQYF. CDR3 nucleotides: TGTGCCAGCAGTAGGGGGTCGGTAGGCTCCTACGAGCAGTACTTC. This chain joins TRBV2 and TRBJ2-7, with D possibly matching TRBD1 (6 bases). The CDR3 totals 15 residues. The V gene's germline CDR1 is SNHLY and CDR2 FYNNEI. V gave up 5 bases and J gave up 0 bases, with 14 bases separating them.

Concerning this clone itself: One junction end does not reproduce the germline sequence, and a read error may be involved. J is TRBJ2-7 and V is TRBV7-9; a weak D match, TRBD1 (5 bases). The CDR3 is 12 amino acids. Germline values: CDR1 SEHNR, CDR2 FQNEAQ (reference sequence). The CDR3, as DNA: TGTTCCAGCAGCCGACAGAACTACGAGCAGTACTTC. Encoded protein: CSSSRQNYEQYF.

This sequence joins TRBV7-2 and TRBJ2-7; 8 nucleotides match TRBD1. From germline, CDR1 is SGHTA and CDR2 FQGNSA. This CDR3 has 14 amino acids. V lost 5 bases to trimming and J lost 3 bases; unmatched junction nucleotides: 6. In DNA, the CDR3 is TGTGCCAGCAGCCCACCGGGACAGGACTACGAGCAGTACTTC. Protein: CASSPPGQDYEQYF.